One and the same sample provided the 31 T cell receptor beta chains below, sequenced in a study of OX40 agonist ivuxolimab in advanced cancers. Data came from immunoSEQ multiplex PCR; TCRdb stores just in-frame clones and leaves some out. The sample has over 80,000 clones, roughly 93% seen once; the top ten hold around 0.35%. The sample in question was CD4+ or CD8+ T cells sorted from blood, obtained in a trial of the OX40 agonist ivuxolimab. These receptors all come from an adult with an advanced solid tumor such as melanoma, head and neck, liver or kidney cancer.

This chain links TRBV5-6 with TRBJ2-4, with 13 bases fitting TRBD2. The CDR3 extends over 17 amino acids. V dropped 4 bases and J dropped 6; count of bases not matched to a gene: 10. From germline, CDR1 is SGHDT and CDR2 YYEEEE. CDR3 bases: TGTGCCAGCAGCCGCCGGACTAGCGGGAGTGGCACAAACATTCAGTACTTC. Translated: CASSRRTSGSGTNIQYF.

The CDR3 region is CASSLATSGVGDTQYF. The CDR3 nucleotides are TGCGCCAGCAGCTTGGCGACTAGCGGGGTTGGAGATACGCAGTATTTT. J is TRBJ2-3 and V is TRBV5-1, with TRBD2 identical over 11 bases. This CDR3 is built from 16 residues. From germline, CDR1 is SGHRS and CDR2 YFSETQ. Trimming removed 0 bases from V and 5 bases from J; junction bases left unmatched: 5.

V gene TRBV7-2 combines with J gene TRBJ2-5, with TRBD1 matching 7 bases. V trimming: 5 bases; J trimming: 2 bases; junction bases outside the gene matches: 2. This CDR3 has 13 amino acids. The germline V gene has CDR1 SGHTA and CDR2 FQGNSA. CDR3 loop: CASSKGQQETQYF. The CDR3 DNA follows: TGTGCCAGCAGCAAGGGACAGCAAGAGACCCAGTACTTC.

This chain links TRBV7-9 with TRBJ1-2; the D gene is possibly TRBD1 (6 bases). Germline V gives CDR1 SEHNR, CDR2 FQNEAQ (reference sequence). Trimming removed 10 bases at V and 3 bases at J, with 12 bases between. The CDR3 totals 12 residues. The CDR3 sequence is CAISRGDYGYTF. CDR3 sequence (DNA): TGTGCCATCTCAAGGGGGGACTATGGCTACACCTTC.

This clone was observed a handful of times. This chain uses TRBV5-5 with TRBJ2-1; 7 bases agree with TRBD1. V lost 4 bases to trimming and J lost 1 base; unmatched junction nucleotides: 5. Germline CDR1 reads SGHKS; CDR2 reads YYEKEE (reference sequence). The CDR3 has 15 amino acids. CDR3 DNA: TGTGCCAGCAGCCAGACAGGGACATCCTACAATGAGCAGTTCTTC. It is translated as CASSQTGTSYNEQFF.

The chain is built from TRBV7-2 and TRBJ1-2; 11 bases line up with TRBD1. The CDR3 is 14 amino acids. Germline values: CDR1 SGHTA, CDR2 FQGNSA. J was trimmed by 10 bases and V by 5 bases; bases with no gene match: 9. In DNA, the CDR3 is TGTGCCAGCAGCCCTACCGGGACAGGGGGTGTCTACACCTTC. It is translated as CASSPTGTGGVYTF.

The chain employs TRBV28 and TRBJ2-7, with 9 bases that match TRBD1. The germline V gene has CDR1 MDHEN and CDR2 SYDVKM. The CDR3 has 16 amino acids. Trimming at V came to 3 bases and at J to 0 bases, leaving 6 bases not matched to a gene. The CDR3 protein is CASSFFGQGHSYEQYF. In DNA form, the CDR3 reads TGTGCCAGCAGTTTCTTCGGACAGGGGCACTCCTACGAGCAGTACTTC. The complete variable domain, with remaining parts taken from reference TRBV28 and TRBJ2-7, reads DVKVTQSSRYLVKRTGEKVFLECVQDMDHENMFWYRQDPGLGLRLIYFSYDVKMKEKGDIPEGYSVSREKKERFSLILESASTNQTSMYLCASSFFGQGHSYEQYFGPGTRLTVT.

This chain uses TRBV2 with TRBJ2-5; D is uncertain. Germline loops: CDR1 SNHLY, CDR2 FYNNEI. V was pared by 6 bases and J by 4 bases, with 12 bases between. The CDR3 length is 13 residues. CDR3 sequence reads: CASRTLAGETQYF. The CDR3 coding sequence is TGTGCCAGCAGGACACTCGCAGGAGAGACCCAGTACTTC.

The chain has TRBV7-9 and TRBJ2-5; 14 nucleotides agree with TRBD2. The CDR3 runs to 17 residues. The junction had 5 bases not matched to a gene; V was cut back by 0 bases and J by 5 bases. CDR1 is SEHNR and CDR2 is FQNEAQ in the germline V gene (reference sequence). The CDR3 sequence is CASSLATSGRARETQYF. CDR3 DNA sequence: TGTGCCAGCAGCTTAGCGACTAGCGGGAGGGCCAGGGAGACCCAGTACTTC.

The V call is TRBV4-1, the J call TRBJ2-1, with TRBD2 matching over 14 bases. V lost 3 bases, J lost 10 bases, and 11 bases stayed unmatched. The V gene's germline CDR1 is MGHRA and CDR2 YSYEKL. This CDR3 is 17 amino acids long. The CDR3, as DNA: TGCGCCAGCAGCCACCCGACCGGGACTAGCGGGAGAAGCGAGCAGTTCTTC. Protein sequence: CASSHPTGTSGRSEQFF.

V gene TRBV28 combines with J gene TRBJ1-2; no reliable D call. The CDR3 loop spans 15 amino acids. Germline lookup yields CDR1 MDHEN and CDR2 SYDVKM. V shed 5 bases and J shed 7 bases, with 20 bases lying between them. CDR3 in DNA: TGTGCCAGCAGTCCACCATATGGGGATGAGGCTGGCTACACCTTC. It translates to CASSPPYGDEAGYTF.

The CDR3 region has the DNA TGTGCCAGCTCACCGGACTTCCAAGAGACCCAGTACTTC. Protein: CASSPDFQETQYF. The V call is TRBV18, the J call TRBJ2-5, with a weak D call TRBD2 (5 bases). The CDR3 has 13 residues. The germline V gene encodes CDR1 KGHSH and CDR2 LQKENI. With 3 bases removed from V and 1 base from J, the gap between germline ends came to 6 bases.

V and J are TRBV6-5 and TRBJ2-7, with D perhaps matching TRBD2 (6 bases). The ends were cut back, 0 bases at V and 0 bases at J, with 9 bases in the middle. Germline V gene lookup returns CDR1 MNHEY and CDR2 SVGAGI. The CDR3 covers 15 residues. This CDR3 reads CASSYSVGSSYEQYF. The CDR3, as DNA: TGTGCCAGCAGTTACTCGGTCGGGAGCTCCTACGAGCAGTACTTC.

The J gene is TRBJ2-7, the V gene TRBV28; D gene uncertain. Germline V gene sequence: CDR1 MDHEN, CDR2 SYDVKM. The CDR3 totals 12 residues. The V end lost 5 bases, the J end lost 3 bases, and 8 bases lay between the germline ends. DNA of the CDR3: TGTGCCAGCAGTATTAGTGGCTACGAGCAGTACTTC. Its protein is CASSISGYEQYF.

The chain uses TRBV11-2 and TRBJ2-1; 8 nucleotides match TRBD1. Trimming removed 6 bases from V and 2 bases from J; junction bases left unmatched: 6. This CDR3 spans 15 amino acids. CDR1 is SGHAT and CDR2 is FQNNGV in the germline V gene. DNA for the CDR3: TGTGCCAGCAGGAGAGACAGGGGCACCTACAATGAGCAGTTCTTC. Translated, it gives CASRRDRGTYNEQFF.

This CDR3 reads CASSLPGGQTQYF. The CDR3 DNA sequence: TGTGCCAGCAGCCTCCCGGGGGGCCAGACCCAGTACTTC. The rearrangement uses TRBV27 and TRBJ2-5; maybe TRBD2 (7 bases). The V and J ends lost 6 bases and 6 bases respectively, with 14 bases between them. The CDR3 covers 13 residues. The germline gives CDR1 MNHEY, CDR2 SMNVEV (reference sequence).

This chain connects TRBV5-5 to TRBJ2-7, with D unresolved. The CDR3 sequence is 12 residues long. CDR1 is SGHKS and CDR2 is YYEKEE in the germline V gene (reference sequence). V was cut by 2 bases and J by 4 bases, with 7 bases left in between. CDR3 nucleotides: TGTGCCAGCAGCTTTCGTGGGTACGAGCAGTACTTC. Translation gives CASSFRGYEQYF.

The J gene is TRBJ2-7, the V gene TRBV4-1, with TRBD2 matching 16 bases. The CDR3 runs 15 residues. The germline V gene encodes CDR1 MGHRA and CDR2 YSYEKL. The ends lost 0 bases at V and 9 bases at J; junction bases unmatched: 2. The chain's CDR3 is CASSQEGLAGGRQYF. In nucleotides, the CDR3 is TGCGCCAGCAGCCAAGAGGGACTAGCGGGAGGGAGGCAGTACTTC.

The V and J genes are TRBV18 and TRBJ2-5; perhaps TRBD2 as D (6 bases). The V gene lost 4 bases and the J gene lost 7 bases, with 19 bases spanning the gap. Per germline, CDR1 KGHSH and CDR2 LQKENI. The CDR3 totals 15 residues. The CDR3 region is CASSQDGVAGRTQYF. CDR3 in DNA: TGTGCCAGCTCACAAGATGGCGTGGCGGGAAGGACCCAGTACTTC. Looking up the rest from reference TRBV18 and TRBJ2-5 gives the full variable domain: NAGVMQNPRHLVRRRGQEARLRCSPMKGHSHVYWYRQLPEEGLKFMVYLQKENIIDESGMPKERFSAEFPKEGPSILRIQQVVRGDSAAYFCASSQDGVAGRTQYFGPGTRLLVL.

The chain employs TRBV11-1 and TRBJ2-3; no clear D. V was pared by 1 base and J by 1 base, with 6 bases between. Looked up from germline, CDR1 is SGHAT and CDR2 is FQDESV (reference sequence). This CDR3 comprises 14 residues. The DNA of the CDR3 is TGTGCCAGCAGCTTAGGGGTGGGCACAGATACGCAGTATTTT. Protein: CASSLGVGTDTQYF.

This chain uses TRBV7-3 with TRBJ2-1, with D perhaps TRBD1 or TRBD2 (7 bases each). V shed 2 bases and J shed 9 bases, with 11 bases lying between them. Germline V gene lookup returns CDR1 SGHTA and CDR2 FQGTGA. The CDR3 has 13 amino acids. For the CDR3, the DNA is TGTGCCAGCAGCTTATCCAGGGGGGGTGAGCAGTTCTTC. Translating gives CASSLSRGGEQFF.

The chain recombines TRBV4-1 with TRBJ2-1, with D uncertain. The CDR3 sequence is 11 residues long. The V end lost 6 bases, the J end lost 8 bases, and 8 bases lay between the germline ends. In germline, CDR1 is MGHRA, CDR2 YSYEKL. DNA for the CDR3: TGCGCCAGCAGTCAGCTTGATGAGCAGTTCTTC. Translated: CASSQLDEQFF.

The rearrangement uses TRBV5-1 and TRBJ2-3; D uncertain. CDR1 is SGHRS and CDR2 is YFSETQ in the germline V gene. The CDR3 spans 13 residues. Trimming removed 1 base at V and 1 base at J, with 4 bases between. DNA for the CDR3: TGCGCCAGCAGCTTGTTCCGCACAGATACGCAGTATTTT. Its translation is CASSLFRTDTQYF.

This clone was picked up one time. This sequence joins TRBV10-3 and TRBJ2-5, with 8 bases fitting TRBD1. The V and J ends lost 10 bases and 3 bases, in that order; junction bases with no gene match: 4. Per germline, CDR1 ENHRY and CDR2 SYGVKD. The CDR3 extends over 12 amino acids. The DNA for the CDR3 is TGTGCCACGGGACAGGATGAAGAGACCCAGTACTTC. This encodes CATGQDEETQYF.

J is TRBJ2-7 and V is TRBV20-1, with D tentatively TRBD1 (5 bases). The CDR3 covers 11 residues. Between the trimmed V and J ends, which lost 3 bases and 3 bases, there was a span of 6 bases. Germline values: CDR1 DFQATT, CDR2 SNEGSKA (reference sequence). CDR3 in amino acids: CSASRGYEQYF. In nucleotides, the CDR3 is TGCAGTGCTAGTAGGGGCTACGAGCAGTACTTC.

This chain connects TRBV6-5 to TRBJ2-3; TRBD2 aligns across 7 bases. Germline CDR1 is MNHEY and CDR2 is SVGAGI. CDR3 length: 15 amino acids. V shed 4 bases, J shed 8 bases, and the junction held 12 bases outside the gene matches. CDR3 protein: CASSLGGTKRGTQYF. The CDR3 nucleotides read TGTGCCAGCAGTTTGGGGGGGACTAAGAGGGGTACGCAGTATTTT.

The chain couples TRBV6-6 to TRBJ2-7; perhaps TRBD2 as D (6 bases). Germline CDR1 is MNHNY and CDR2 is SVGAGI (reference sequence). The CDR3 length is 14 residues. With 2 bases removed from V and 0 bases from J, the gap between germline ends came to 8 bases. CDR3 sequence (DNA): TGTGCCAGCAGTTACGGGACTTCCTCCTACGAGCAGTACTTC. It codes for CASSYGTSSYEQYF.

V gene TRBV6-5 combines with J gene TRBJ2-2, with 10 positions matching TRBD2. CDR1 MNHEY and CDR2 SVGAGI come from the germline V gene. The CDR3 is 15 residues long. Unmatched junction bases numbered 8, after V lost 6 bases and J lost 7 bases. In DNA, the CDR3 is TGTGCCAGCAGCTGGGGACGACTAGCGGGCGGGGAGCTGTTTTTT. As protein: CASSWGRLAGGELFF.

The rearrangement uses TRBV7-9 and TRBJ1-3; D is uncertain. V lost 1 base and J 0 bases, leaving 7 bases between the germline ends. The germline V gene has CDR1 SEHNR and CDR2 FQNEAQ (reference sequence). The length of the CDR3 is 15 residues. CDR3 amino acids: CASSLVASSGNTIYF. CDR3 nucleotides: TGTGCCAGCAGCTTAGTCGCCAGCTCTGGAAACACCATATATTTT.

The V and J genes are TRBV19 and TRBJ2-7; 9 positions match TRBD1. CDR1 and CDR2 (germline): LNHDA, SQIVND (reference sequence). CDR3 size: 14 residues. J lost 1 base, V lost 5 bases, and 3 bases had no gene match. CDR3 coding DNA: TGTGCCAGTAGTTTCGGGACAGGGTCCTACGAGCAGTACTTC. It encodes CASSFGTGSYEQYF.

J is TRBJ2-2 and V is TRBV7-3; 9 bases align to TRBD2. Germline V gene data show CDR1 as SGHTA and CDR2 as FQGTGA. With 1 base clipped from V and 2 bases from J, the junction kept 5 bases outside the gene matches. The CDR3 runs 17 residues. CDR3 nucleotides: TGTGCCAGCAGCTTAAATCGGCTAGCGGGAAACACCGGGGAGCTGTTTTTT. Translated, it gives CASSLNRLAGNTGELFF.